These T cell receptor beta chains were read from a single sample in a study of naive and memory T cell subsets. Via MiXCR, TCRdb re-called the UMI-ligation and nested PCR reads, giving one row per CDR3 protein. The profile shows about 85,000 distinct CDR3 sequences, 13% of them singletons. The source material was central memory CD4+ T cells from blood. These receptors came from a human donor in good health. CDR3s include the opening cysteine and the closing phenylalanine or tryptophan. Each record gives: J gene, clone size, V gene, D gene, CDR3 protein, CDR3 DNA. The D gene is left open where the match is weak. Expanded clones get a size class; other rows say once, few or many, or leave the size out.

J: TRBJ2-7; size: few; V: TRBV7-8; D: NA; CDR3: CASSSSWGSYEQYF; DNA: TGTGCCAGCAGCTCGTCCTGGGGCAGTTACGAGCAGTACTTC
J: TRBJ1-5; size: few; V: TRBV5-4; D: TRBD1; CDR3: CASSLNGQGNQPQHF; DNA: TGTGCCAGCAGCTTGAATGGACAGGGTAATCAGCCCCAGCATTTT
J: TRBJ1-4; size: NA; V: TRBV7-2; D: TRBD1; CDR3: CASSLAPRQGEKLFF; DNA: TGTGCCAGCAGCTTAGCGCCAAGACAGGGTGAAAAACTGTTTTTT
J: TRBJ2-5; size: NA; V: TRBV6-5; D: NA; CDR3: CASSGTQETQYF; DNA: TGTGCCAGCAGTGGCACCCAGGAGACCCAGTACTTC
J: TRBJ1-1; size: NA; V: TRBV29-1; D: NA; CDR3: CSAHQGAGEAFF; DNA: TGCAGCGCCCACCAGGGCGCCGGTGAAGCTTTCTTT
J: TRBJ1-1; size: many; V: TRBV10-3; D: TRBD1; CDR3: CAIRDRGNTEAFF; DNA: TGTGCCATCAGGGACAGGGGAAACACTGAAGCTTTCTTT
J: TRBJ2-1; size: NA; V: TRBV10-3; D: TRBD2; CDR3: CAISESRSGRIGEQFF; DNA: TGTGCCATCAGTGAGTCACGTAGCGGGAGAATAGGTGAGCAGTTCTTC
J: TRBJ2-2; size: few; V: TRBV2; D: NA; CDR3: CASSSGGRSGELFF; DNA: TGTGCCAGCAGTTCCGGGGGCAGATCCGGGGAGCTGTTTTTT
J: TRBJ2-7; size: few; V: TRBV27; D: NA; CDR3: CASSQLGHEQYF; DNA: TGTGCCAGCAGCCAGCTAGGCCACGAGCAGTACTTC
J: TRBJ2-7; size: NA; V: TRBV5-6; D: TRBD2; CDR3: CASSLTSGNSYEQYF; DNA: TGTGCCAGCAGCTTGACTAGCGGGAATTCCTACGAGCAGTACTTC
J: TRBJ2-1; size: NA; V: TRBV5-1; D: NA; CDR3: CASGEGSYNEQFF; DNA: TGCGCCAGCGGTGAGGGCTCCTACAATGAGCAGTTCTTC
J: TRBJ2-3; size: many; V: TRBV19; D: NA; CDR3: CASTPRGGSTDTQYF; DNA: TGTGCCAGTACCCCCCGGGGAGGAAGCACAGATACGCAGTATTTT
J: TRBJ2-4; size: many; V: TRBV9; D: NA; CDR3: CASSVGVRDITPIQYF; DNA: TGTGCCAGCAGCGTAGGAGTCAGAGACATAACCCCAATTCAGTACTTC
J: TRBJ2-3; size: few; V: TRBV28; D: TRBD2; CDR3: CASSLAGDGSDTQYF; DNA: TGTGCCAGCAGCCTAGCGGGAGATGGGTCAGATACGCAGTATTTT
J: TRBJ1-4; size: NA; V: TRBV7-9; D: NA; CDR3: CASSSPRTPLELFF; DNA: TGTGCCAGCAGCTCTCCGCGTACCCCGTTGGAACTGTTTTTT
J: TRBJ2-3; size: medium-sized; V: TRBV27; D: NA; CDR3: CASSPVTLGTDTQYF; DNA: TGTGCCAGCAGTCCCGTCACCTTGGGCACAGATACGCAGTATTTT
J: TRBJ2-7; size: NA; V: TRBV9; D: TRBD2; CDR3: CASSIGLAGSRHEQYF; DNA: TGTGCCAGCAGCATCGGACTAGCGGGAAGTCGGCACGAGCAGTACTTC
J: TRBJ2-5; size: many; V: TRBV7-8; D: TRBD1; CDR3: CASSSPTGRGYQETQYF; DNA: TGTGCCAGCAGCTCTCCGACAGGGAGAGGGTACCAAGAGACCCAGTACTTC
J: TRBJ2-2; size: few; V: TRBV6-6; D: NA; CDR3: CASSTQGNTGELFF; DNA: TGTGCCAGCAGCACACAGGGGAACACCGGGGAGCTGTTTTTT
J: TRBJ2-2; size: NA; V: TRBV7-2; D: TRBD2; CDR3: CASSEFLAGTGELFF; DNA: TGTGCCAGCAGCGAATTTCTAGCGGGCACCGGGGAGCTGTTTTTT
J: TRBJ1-4; size: few; V: TRBV5-4; D: TRBD1; CDR3: CASSLAGQGGEKLFF; DNA: TGTGCCAGCAGCTTGGCGGGACAGGGAGGTGAAAAACTGTTTTTT
J: TRBJ1-1; size: NA; V: TRBV12-3/TRBV12-4; D: NA; CDR3: CASSFRGKDTEAFF; DNA: TGTGCCAGCAGTTTCAGGGGAAAGGACACTGAAGCTTTCTTT
J: TRBJ1-5; size: many; V: TRBV4-3; D: NA; CDR3: CASSQDRGNQPQHF; DNA: TGCGCCAGCAGCCAAGATAGGGGCAATCAGCCCCAGCATTTT
J: TRBJ2-5; size: few; V: TRBV4-3; D: NA; CDR3: CASSPRGQIQETQYF; DNA: TGCGCCAGCAGCCCTCGAGGACAGATACAAGAGACCCAGTACTTC
J: TRBJ2-1; size: few; V: TRBV30; D: TRBD2; CDR3: CAWTGVRLAGGPFF; DNA: TGTGCCTGGACAGGGGTTCGTCTAGCGGGAGGTCCGTTCTTC
J: TRBJ2-3; size: NA; V: TRBV6-1; D: NA; CDR3: CASSERSSTDTQYF; DNA: TGTGCCAGCAGTGAACGCAGTAGCACAGATACGCAGTATTTT
J: TRBJ2-5; size: NA; V: TRBV13; D: TRBD1; CDR3: CASSLEVRGMETQYF; DNA: TGTGCCAGCAGCTTAGAGGTCAGGGGGATGGAGACCCAGTACTTC
J: TRBJ1-3; size: NA; V: TRBV3-1; D: NA; CDR3: CASSQTGNTIYF; DNA: TGTGCCAGCAGCCAAACTGGAAACACCATATATTTT
J: TRBJ1-5; size: many; V: TRBV4-1; D: NA; CDR3: CASSQWPFSLSNQPQHF; DNA: TGCGCCAGCAGCCAATGGCCTTTTTCTCTTAGCAATCAGCCCCAGCATTTT
J: TRBJ2-7; size: few; V: TRBV21-1; D: NA; CDR3: CASSKVRVCNEQYF; DNA: TGTGCCAGCAGCAAAGTTAGGGTATGCAACGAGCAGTACTTC
J: TRBJ2-1; size: NA; V: TRBV7-8; D: NA; CDR3: CASSLYEGSRSEQFF; DNA: TGTGCCAGCAGCTTATACGAGGGATCTCGCAGTGAGCAGTTCTTC
J: TRBJ2-1; size: many; V: TRBV2; D: NA; CDR3: CASTVMHEQFF; DNA: TGTGCCAGCACAGTTATGCATGAGCAGTTCTTC
J: TRBJ1-5; size: NA; V: TRBV7-2; D: TRBD1; CDR3: CASSLRQGGQPQHF; DNA: TGTGCCAGCAGCTTACGACAGGGTGGCCAGCCCCAGCATTTT
J: TRBJ2-1; size: few; V: TRBV2; D: NA; CDR3: CARAGPFSYNEQFF; DNA: TGTGCCAGGGCGGGACCCTTCTCCTACAATGAGCAGTTCTTC
J: TRBJ2-1; size: few; V: TRBV14; D: TRBD2; CDR3: CASSQERLAGGNEQFF; DNA: TGTGCCAGCAGCCAAGAAAGACTAGCGGGGGGGAATGAGCAGTTCTTC
J: TRBJ1-2; size: NA; V: TRBV5-1; D: NA; CDR3: CASSTTTDGYTF; DNA: TGCGCCAGCAGCACAACGACAGATGGCTACACCTTC
J: TRBJ1-6; size: few; V: TRBV10-3; D: NA; CDR3: CAISEFGVLDSPLHF; DNA: TGTGCCATCAGTGAGTTTGGGGTCTTGGATTCACCCCTCCACTTT
J: TRBJ1-1; size: few; V: TRBV7-6; D: TRBD1; CDR3: CASSLGGQGNTEAFF; DNA: TGTGCCAGCAGCTTAGGGGGACAGGGGAACACTGAAGCTTTCTTT
J: TRBJ2-2; size: NA; V: TRBV5-1; D: TRBD1; CDR3: CASTTGSYTGELFF; DNA: TGCGCCTCCACGACAGGGTCCTACACCGGGGAGCTGTTTTTT
J: TRBJ1-5; size: NA; V: TRBV18; D: TRBD1; CDR3: CASSPGTGSNQPQHF; DNA: TGTGCCAGCTCACCTGGGACAGGGAGCAATCAGCCCCAGCATTTT
J: TRBJ1-3; size: many; V: TRBV10-3; D: NA; CDR3: CAISEPGNTIYF; DNA: TGTGCCATCAGTGAACCCGGAAACACCATATATTTT
J: TRBJ1-2; size: few; V: TRBV10-3; D: TRBD1; CDR3: CAIRGQEYGYTF; DNA: TGTGCCATCAGGGGACAGGAATATGGCTACACCTTC
J: TRBJ2-3; size: NA; V: TRBV6-2/TRBV6-3; D: NA; CDR3: CASSPDSTDTQYF; DNA: TGTGCCAGCAGCCCCGACTCCACAGATACGCAGTATTTT
J: TRBJ2-1; size: NA; V: TRBV11-2; D: NA; CDR3: CASSLSLGGHNEQFF; DNA: TGTGCCAGCAGTCTCAGTTTAGGGGGACACAATGAGCAGTTCTTC
J: TRBJ2-5; size: medium-sized; V: TRBV29-1; D: TRBD2; CDR3: CSVAAGRAGETQYF; DNA: TGCAGCGTTGCTGCAGGGAGGGCTGGGGAGACCCAGTACTTC
J: TRBJ2-1; size: few; V: TRBV7-2; D: NA; CDR3: CASSLVGARDEQFF; DNA: TGTGCCAGCAGCTTAGTTGGGGCGCGTGATGAGCAGTTCTTC
J: TRBJ2-3; size: many; V: TRBV29-1; D: TRBD2; CDR3: CSVEASGLGGTQYF; DNA: TGCAGCGTTGAGGCTAGCGGCTTAGGCGGTACGCAGTATTTT
J: TRBJ2-3; size: few; V: TRBV20-1; D: TRBD2; CDR3: CSARPTSGGGPDTQYF; DNA: TGCAGTGCTAGACCAACTAGCGGAGGTGGGCCAGATACGCAGTATTTT
J: TRBJ1-1; size: few; V: TRBV3-1; D: NA; CDR3: CASSPGGSQRNTEAFF; DNA: TGTGCCAGCAGCCCTGGGGGGTCACAGAGGAACACTGAAGCTTTCTTT
J: TRBJ1-4; size: NA; V: TRBV27; D: NA; CDR3: CASRDRSSYVGGEKLFF; DNA: TGTGCCAGCAGGGACAGAAGTTCATACGTTGGGGGAGAAAAACTGTTTTTT